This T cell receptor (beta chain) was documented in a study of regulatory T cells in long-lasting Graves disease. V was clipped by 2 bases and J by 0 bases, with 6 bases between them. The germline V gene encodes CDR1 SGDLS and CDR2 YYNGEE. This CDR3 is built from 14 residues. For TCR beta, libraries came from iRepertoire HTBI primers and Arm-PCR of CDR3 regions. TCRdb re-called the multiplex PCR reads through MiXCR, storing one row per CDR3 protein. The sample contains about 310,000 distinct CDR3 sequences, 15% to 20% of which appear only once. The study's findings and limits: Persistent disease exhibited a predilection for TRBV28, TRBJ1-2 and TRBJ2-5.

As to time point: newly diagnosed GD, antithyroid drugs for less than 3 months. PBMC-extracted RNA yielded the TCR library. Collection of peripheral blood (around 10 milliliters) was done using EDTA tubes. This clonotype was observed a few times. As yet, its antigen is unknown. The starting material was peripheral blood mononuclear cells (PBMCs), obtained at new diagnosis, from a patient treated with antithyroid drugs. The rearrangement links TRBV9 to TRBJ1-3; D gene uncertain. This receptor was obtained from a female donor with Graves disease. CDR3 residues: CASSVPSSGNTIYF. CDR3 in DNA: TGTGCCAGCAGCGTCCCCAGCTCTGGAAACACCATATATTTT.